A single sample is the source of the 12 T cell receptor beta chains below, sequenced in a study of CD8+ T cells in alopecia areata. RNA was extracted and reverse transcribed into cDNA as the sequencing template. Measured with immunoSEQ multiplex PCR; TCRdb has only the in-frame clones, and not every one. The sample carries approximately 200,000 clones, roughly two fifths recorded once. Treatment of the sample: oral pan-JAK inhibitor, 5-10 mg twice daily. Material: CD4+ T cells sorted from blood, obtained around week 37, from a patient treated with tofacitinib. Receptors were obtained from a human donor with alopecia areata.

At least ten counts were recorded for this clone. This specimen includes other DNA sequences encoding the same CDR3. This chain joins TRBV4-2 and TRBJ2-7; TRBD2 matches 8 bases. CDR3 length equals 15 residues. The junction had 5 bases not matched to a gene; V was cut back by 4 bases and J by 0 bases. CDR1 and CDR2 (germline): LGHNA, YNFKEQ. The CDR3 DNA is TGTGCCAGCAGCCTTAGCGGGACGAGCTCCTACGAGCAGTACTTC. Protein product: CASSLSGTSSYEQYF.

The J gene is TRBJ1-4, the V gene TRBV25-1; no clear D. The CDR3 has 14 amino acids. Trimming cost V 7 bases and J 5 bases, with 14 bases left between them. CDR1 and CDR2 (germline): MGHDK, SYGVNS. The CDR3 loop reads CASTTAERNEKLFF. In DNA, the CDR3 is TGTGCCAGCACCACGGCGGAGCGCAATGAAAAACTGTTTTTT.

The chain joins TRBV28 to TRBJ2-7, with D perhaps matching TRBD1 (5 bases). The CDR3 length is 14 residues. The ends were cut back, 5 bases at V and 2 bases at J, with 13 bases in the middle. Germline V gene lookup returns CDR1 MDHEN and CDR2 SYDVKM. CDR3 residues: CASSRRELTYEQYF. DNA of the CDR3: TGTGCCAGCAGTCGCAGGGAATTGACCTACGAGCAGTACTTC.

This clone occurred many times. The V gene is TRBV9, the J gene TRBJ2-7, with TRBD2 matching 7 bases. With V trimmed by 4 bases and J by 7 bases, 14 bases remained unmatched. Per germline, CDR1 SGDLS and CDR2 YYNGEE. CDR3 length equals 15 residues. The CDR3 reads CASSPGASGWEEQYF. DNA for the CDR3: TGTGCCAGCAGCCCTGGGGCTAGCGGTTGGGAGGAGCAGTACTTC.

This chain connects TRBV7-2 to TRBJ2-3, with a tentative D call TRBD2 (6 bases). Germline CDR1 and CDR2: SGHTA and FQGNSA. The CDR3 length is 16 residues. Between the trimmed V and J ends, which lost 0 bases and 1 base, there was a span of 11 bases. Here the CDR3 DNA reads TGTGCCAGCAGCTTAGCGGGGGGACCTCGCACAGATACGCAGTATTTT. It codes for CASSLAGGPRTDTQYF.

This clone has more than one count but fewer than ten. The chain carries TRBV7-9 and TRBJ1-3; D might be TRBD1 (6 bases). Trimming removed 5 bases at V and 4 bases at J, with 12 bases between. Germline CDR1 and CDR2: SEHNR and FQNEAQ (reference sequence). This CDR3 is built from 14 residues. CDR3 sequence: CASSGQGLGNTIYF. The CDR3 bases are TGTGCCAGCAGCGGTCAGGGGCTGGGAAACACCATATATTTT. The full variable domain, in which reference TRBV7-9 and TRBJ1-3 provide the parts outside the CDR3, is DTGVSQNPRHKITKRGQNVTFRCDPISEHNRLYWYRQTLGQGPEFLTYFQNEAQLEKSRLLSDRFSAERPKGSFSTLEIQRTEQGDSAMYLCASSGQGLGNTIYFGEGSWLTVV.

This sequence joins TRBV19 and TRBJ2-1, with 9 bases matching TRBD2. From germline, CDR1 is LNHDA and CDR2 SQIVND (reference sequence). J was trimmed by 0 bases and V by 7 bases; bases with no gene match: 4. The CDR3 covers 15 residues. Here the CDR3 DNA reads TGTGCCAGTAAAGGACTAGCGAGCTCCTACAATGAGCAGTTCTTC. Its protein product is CASKGLASSYNEQFF.

This rearrangement joins TRBV4-1 to TRBJ2-4; 8 bases agree with TRBD2. Germline V lookup: CDR1 MGHRA, CDR2 YSYEKL. The CDR3 is 13 residues long. The trim removed 0 bases at V and 10 bases at J, leaving 2 bases unmatched. CDR3 nucleotide sequence: TGCGCCAGCAGCCAAGATCCTAGCGGGATTCAGTACTTC. This codes for CASSQDPSGIQYF.

In this sample, this clone turned up a few times. V and J are TRBV30 and TRBJ2-4; 7 nucleotides match TRBD2. Germline loops: CDR1 GTSNPN, CDR2 SVGIG (reference sequence). The length of the CDR3 is 14 residues. J gave up 6 bases and V 5 bases, and 10 bases lay outside the gene matches. CDR3 in DNA: TGTGCCTGGGCGACCGGGACTATAAGAAACATTCAGTACTTC. It codes for CAWATGTIRNIQYF.

The rearrangement links TRBV7-2 to TRBJ2-7; 9 bases are a match to TRBD2. This CDR3 has 14 amino acids. V lost 2 bases, J lost 3 bases, and 2 bases stayed unmatched. From germline, CDR1 is SGHTA and CDR2 FQGNSA. Here the CDR3 DNA reads TGTGCCAGCAGCTTAAGAGCGGGAGGCTACGAGCAGTACTTC. It specifies CASSLRAGGYEQYF.

This clone has just a few counts. This chain links TRBV29-1 with TRBJ2-3, with 12 bases fitting TRBD2. The junction had 8 bases not matched to a gene; V was cut back by 0 bases and J by 1 base. This CDR3 is built from 18 residues. The germline V gene encodes CDR1 SQVTM and CDR2 ANQGSEA. CDR3 bases: TGCAGCGTTGAAGATCTCCTAGCGGGAGGGCCTCGCACAGATACGCAGTATTTT. This translates into CSVEDLLAGGPRTDTQYF.

The chain has TRBV6-1 and TRBJ2-3; D unresolved. The V end lost 6 bases, the J end lost 5 bases, and 9 bases lay between the germline ends. The length of the CDR3 is 12 residues. CDR1 and CDR2 from the germline V gene are MNHNS and SASEGT. The CDR3 DNA sequence: TGTGCCAGCAGGTCGGACGGAGATACGCAGTATTTT. Protein sequence: CASRSDGDTQYF.